Reported below is one T cell receptor beta chain. Its cognate antigen is unknown. With 4 bases clipped from V and 2 bases from J, the junction kept 4 bases outside the gene matches. CDR3 length: 16 residues. Germline V lookup: CDR1 LGHNT, CDR2 FRNRAP. PCR was performed using 60 Vbeta and 13 Jbeta primers. Generated by immunoSEQ multiplex PCR, the TCRdb table keeps only in-frame clones and is missing some. The sample contains about 150,000 clones, 80% of which appear only once. This entry is derived from a study of cytomegalovirus exposure and HLA in healthy donors. Study-level findings and limits: Later on, an analysis tied some 17,000 TCR beta sequences to HLA alleles at 0.05 false discovery rate.

The TCR originated in a woman aged 40 to 49 in good health and CMV-seronegative. Sequences were obtained from PBMCs. The genes are TRBV12-5 and TRBJ2-4, with 11 bases that match TRBD1. DNA for the CDR3: TGTGCTAGTGGTTGGGGACAGGGGGTTCCCAAAAACATTCAGTACTTC. Its translation: CASGWGQGVPKNIQYF.